This TCR beta chain was documented in a study of blood T cell repertoires in COVID-19. Sequencing used immunoSEQ multiplex PCR; TCRdb keeps in-frame clones, though not all of them. The table lists some 300,000 clones, more than 70% of them singletons. Germline V gives CDR1 LGHNA, CDR2 YSLEER. Trimming took 4 bases from V and 2 from J; bases not matched to a gene: 15. The CDR3 runs to 18 residues. The sequenced sample was peripheral blood. The receptor was isolated from a young woman who had recovered from COVID-19. The J gene is TRBJ2-3, the V gene TRBV4-3; the match to TRBD2 covers 7 bases. CDR3 nucleotides: TGCGCCAGCAGCCTACCCCCGGCCGGGGGGTTCAACACAGATACGCAGTATTTT. It yields the protein CASSLPPAGGFNTDTQYF.